This is a list of T cell receptor beta chains from one sample in a study of vaccination effects on CD4 cells after COVID-19. Clones were read by immunoSEQ multiplex PCR, and TCRdb kept only the in-frame ones, dropping some. The sample has tens of thousands of clones, roughly 79% seen once; the top ten hold about 2.9%. These receptors have no identified antigens. This specimen consisted of CD4+ T cells from PBMCs cultured without peptide, obtained before COVID-19 vaccination. These receptors came from a human donor who received a COVID-19 vaccine. Both conserved end residues are part of each CDR3. D genes are given only for firm matches. The listing skips clone size in some rows; elsewhere it reads once, few, many or a size class.

j_call clone_size v_call d_call cdr3_aa cdr3_nt
TRBJ1-2 - TRBV12-3/TRBV12-4 - CASSLGSPGGYTF TGTGCCAGCAGTTTGGGGAGCCCTGGGGGCTACACCTTC
TRBJ1-4 - TRBV5-1 - CASSVGGGRLNEKLFF TGCGCCAGCAGCGTAGGGGGAGGACGCCTGAATGAAAAACTGTTTTTT
TRBJ1-1 - TRBV30 TRBD1 CAWSVRGLRNTEAFF TGTGCCTGGAGCGTCAGGGGGCTAAGGAACACTGAAGCTTTCTTT
TRBJ1-2 few TRBV19 - CASSIGGGYTF TGTGCCAGTAGTATCGGAGGTGGCTACACCTTC
TRBJ1-1 few TRBV2 - CASSQGWNTEAFF TGTGCCAGCAGCCAGGGGTGGAACACTGAAGCTTTCTTT
TRBJ2-3 - TRBV12-3/TRBV12-4 - CASSPPRDTQYF TGTGCCAGCAGTCCCCCACGAGATACGCAGTATTTT
TRBJ2-7 - TRBV15 TRBD1 CATSPHRGQSRYEQYF TGTGCCACCAGCCCACATAGGGGACAGTCCCGCTACGAGCAGTACTTC
TRBJ1-5 - TRBV7-9 - CASSFYPSGQPQHF TGTGCCAGCAGCTTTTATCCCTCGGGTCAGCCCCAGCATTTT
TRBJ1-2 - TRBV5-6 TRBD1 CASSWTGAFSNYGYTF TGTGCCAGCAGCTGGACAGGGGCCTTTTCTAACTATGGCTACACCTTC
TRBJ2-2 few TRBV7-9 TRBD2 CASSSSGGGNTGELFF TGTGCCAGCAGCTCCTCGGGAGGCGGGAACACCGGGGAGCTGTTTTTT
TRBJ2-1 - TRBV27 TRBD2 CASSPRGAGDEQFF TGTGCCAGCAGTCCGCGGGGAGCGGGAGATGAGCAGTTCTTC
TRBJ1-1 - TRBV10-3 TRBD1 CAISGKTGVNTEAFF TGTGCCATCAGTGGAAAAACAGGGGTGAACACTGAAGCTTTCTTT
TRBJ1-3 once TRBV9 TRBD1 CASSVEGQGTNTIYF TGTGCCAGCAGCGTAGAGGGACAGGGGACAAACACCATATATTTT
TRBJ2-1 - TRBV5-1 - CASSTGTGTYNEQFF TGCGCCAGCAGCACCGGGACTGGGACCTACAATGAGCAGTTCTTC
TRBJ2-6 - TRBV6-5 TRBD1 CASKGAAGANVLTF TGTGCCAGCAAGGGGGCGGCCGGGGCCAACGTCCTGACTTTC
TRBJ1-2 - TRBV5-1 - CASSLGTANYGYTF TGCGCCAGCAGCTTGGGGACAGCTAACTATGGCTACACCTTC
TRBJ1-3 - TRBV18 - CASSPIGGSGNTIYF TGTGCCAGCTCCCCCATTGGGGGTTCTGGAAACACCATATATTTT
TRBJ1-3 few TRBV7-3 - CASSLNGPSGNTIYF TGTGCCAGCAGCTTAAATGGACCCTCTGGAAACACCATATATTTT
TRBJ1-2 - TRBV28 - CASSRSYGYTF TGTGCCAGCAGCCGCTCTTATGGCTACACCTTC
TRBJ2-2 - TRBV28 TRBD1 CASRTPGQSTGELFF TGTGCCAGCAGAACCCCGGGACAGTCAACCGGGGAGCTGTTTTTT
TRBJ1-4 - TRBV6-1 - CASSERERPNEKLFF TGTGCCAGCAGTGAAAGGGAGAGACCTAATGAAAAACTGTTTTTT
TRBJ1-2 once TRBV19 - CASSIVNGNYGYTF TGTGCCAGTAGTATAGTTAATGGGAACTATGGCTACACCTTC
TRBJ1-5 few TRBV30 - CAWSIQGNQPQHF TGTGCCTGGAGTATCCAGGGCAATCAGCCCCAGCATTTT
TRBJ1-2 - TRBV24-1 - CATSAGHEVYGYTF TGTGCCACCAGTGCGGGACACGAAGTCTATGGCTACACCTTC
TRBJ1-1 once TRBV9 - CASSEQGVRTEAFF TGTGCCAGCAGCGAACAAGGGGTACGCACTGAAGCTTTCTTT
TRBJ1-2 - TRBV5-1 TRBD1 CASSETSRGHYGYTF TGCGCCAGCAGCGAAACGTCGAGGGGGCACTATGGCTACACCTTC
TRBJ2-6 - TRBV18 TRBD2 CASSPSAVSGSLPGANVLTF TGTGCCAGCTCACCATCCGCGGTCAGCGGGAGCCTCCCTGGGGCCAACGTCCTGACTTTC
TRBJ2-4 - TRBV9 - CASSESPTTAIAKNIQYF TGTGCCAGCAGCGAATCTCCTACGACAGCCATAGCCAAAAACATTCAGTACTTC
TRBJ2-1 - TRBV6-5 - CASSPSYNEQFF TGTGCCAGCAGTCCCTCCTACAATGAGCAGTTCTTC
TRBJ1-2 - TRBV28 TRBD1 CASSRGQGPGGYTF TGTGCCAGCAGCCGTGGACAGGGGCCAGGTGGCTACACCTTC
TRBJ2-7 - TRBV3-1/TRBV3-2 - CASSQFGAGAREQYF TGTGCCAGCAGCCAATTCGGGGCAGGGGCGCGCGAGCAGTACTTC
TRBJ1-6 - TRBV28 TRBD1 CASSPLTGANSPLHF TGTGCCAGCAGTCCCCTGACAGGGGCGAATTCACCCCTCCACTTT
TRBJ1-2 - TRBV12-3/TRBV12-4 - CASSTGSAGYTF TGTGCCAGCAGTACAGGGAGTGCTGGCTACACCTTC
TRBJ2-1 - TRBV11-2 - CASSFSLGANEQFF TGTGCCAGCAGCTTCTCTCTAGGGGCCAATGAGCAGTTCTTC